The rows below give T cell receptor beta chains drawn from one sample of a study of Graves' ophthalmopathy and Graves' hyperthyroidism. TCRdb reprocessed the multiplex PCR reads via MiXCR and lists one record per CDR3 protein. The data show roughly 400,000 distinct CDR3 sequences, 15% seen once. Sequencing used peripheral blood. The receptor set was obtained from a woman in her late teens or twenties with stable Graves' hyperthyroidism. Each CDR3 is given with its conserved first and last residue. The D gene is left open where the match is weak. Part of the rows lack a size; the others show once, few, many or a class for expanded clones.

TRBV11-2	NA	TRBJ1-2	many	CASSFEGRGNHYGYTF	TGTGCCAGCAGCTTCGAGGGCAGGGGCAACCACTATGGCTACACCTTC
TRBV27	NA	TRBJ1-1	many	CASSLRASNTEAFF	TGTGCCAGCAGTTTAAGGGCCTCGAACACTGAAGCTTTCTTT
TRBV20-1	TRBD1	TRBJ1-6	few	CSARPGLGTGSSYNSPLHF	TGCAGTGCTAGACCCGGATTGGGGACAGGAAGCTCCTATAATTCACCCCTCCACTTT
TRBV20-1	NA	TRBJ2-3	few	CSASVKRGGTDTQYF	TGCAGTGCTAGTGTAAAACGCGGGGGCACAGATACGCAGTATTTT
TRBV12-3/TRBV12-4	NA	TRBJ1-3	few	CASSLPPRTISSGNTIYF	TGTGCCAGCAGTTTGCCCCCCAGAACTATAAGCTCTGGAAACACCATATATTTT
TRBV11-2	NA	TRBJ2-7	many	CASSHLLYEQYF	TGTGCCAGCAGCCATTTGCTCTACGAGCAGTACTTC
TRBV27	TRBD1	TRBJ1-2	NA	CASSLRPTGDGYTF	TGTGCCAGCAGTCTACGACCGACAGGGGATGGCTACACCTTC
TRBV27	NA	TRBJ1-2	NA	CASSVGQSGGYTF	TGTGCCAGCAGTGTAGGTCAGTCCGGTGGCTACACCTTC
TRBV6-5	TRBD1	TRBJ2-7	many	CASSSGTGGYEQYF	TGTGCCAGCAGTTCCGGGACAGGGGGCTACGAGCAGTACTTC
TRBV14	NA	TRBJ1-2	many	CASSQVRWYGYTF	TGTGCCAGCAGCCAAGTAAGGTGGTATGGCTACACCTTC
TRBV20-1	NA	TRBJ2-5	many	CSAPGAGANSVQETQYF	TGCAGTGCCCCAGGGGCGGGGGCGAATAGCGTCCAAGAGACCCAGTACTTC
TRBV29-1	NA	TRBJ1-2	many	CSVEDLLLVYTF	TGCAGCGTTGAAGATCTTCTGTTGGTCTACACCTTC
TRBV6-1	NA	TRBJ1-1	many	CASSEAPMGSKTEAFF	TGTGCCAGCAGTGAAGCCCCTATGGGGTCGAAGACTGAAGCTTTCTTT
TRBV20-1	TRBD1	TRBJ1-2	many	CSPGLGTGTYGYTF	TGCAGTCCCGGCTTGGGGACAGGGACCTATGGCTACACCTTC
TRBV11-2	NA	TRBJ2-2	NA	CASSPEFLNTGELFF	TGTGCCAGCAGTCCAGAGTTCCTCAACACCGGGGAGCTGTTTTTT
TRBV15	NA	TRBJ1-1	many	CATSPTVFRTEAFF	TGTGCCACCAGTCCGACAGTTTTTAGGACTGAAGCTTTCTTT
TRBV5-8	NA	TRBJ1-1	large	CASSLGGAAEAFF	TGTGCCAGCAGTTTAGGCGGCGCGGCTGAAGCTTTCTTT
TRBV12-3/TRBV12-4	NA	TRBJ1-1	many	CASSLNRRMDTEAFF	TGTGCCAGCAGTTTAAATAGACGGATGGACACTGAAGCTTTCTTT
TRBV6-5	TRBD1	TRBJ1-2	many	CASSYSTGPGAYTF	TGTGCCAGCAGTTACTCGACAGGGCCTGGGGCCTACACCTTC
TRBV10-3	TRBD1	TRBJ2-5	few	CAIRGQGPHQETQYF	TGTGCCATCAGGGGACAGGGTCCCCACCAAGAGACCCAGTACTTC
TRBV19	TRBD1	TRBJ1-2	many	CASNDRGRSGYTF	TGTGCCAGTAACGACAGGGGGCGAAGTGGCTACACCTTC
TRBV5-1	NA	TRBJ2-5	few	CASSLIGGRQQETQYF	TGCGCCAGCAGCTTGATTGGGGGCAGACAACAAGAGACCCAGTACTTC
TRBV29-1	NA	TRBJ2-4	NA	CSVEGPGIENIQYF	TGCAGCGTTGAAGGGCCCGGAATAGAAAACATTCAGTACTTC